This T cell receptor (beta chain) stems from a study of CD4 T cells in relation to SARS-CoV-2 and coronaviruses. Study as a whole: After approximately 10 days of antigen culture, PBMC TCR beta CDR3s were sequenced. Controls used an HIV-1 Nef peptide pool or no peptide.

For this clone: Its matching antigen is unknown.

Between the trimmed V and J ends, which lost 10 bases and 4 bases, there was a span of 13 bases. The CDR3 spans 13 residues. Germline values: CDR1 ENHRY, CDR2 SYGVKD. Clones were sequenced by immunoSEQ multiplex PCR, and TCRdb holds only the in-frame ones, with some missing. Here the sample spans 22,000 or so clones, around 70% being singletons. CD4+ T cells from unexposed donors were obtained before the COVID-19 pandemic (2011-2018). After ten to eleven days of culture, CD4+ T cells were isolated. As cell numbers allowed, unexposed-donor CD4+ T cells faced SARS-CoV-2 S/N and four cold-coronavirus spikes.

The chain employs TRBV10-3 and TRBJ2-2, with D perhaps TRBD1 (7 bases). This receptor was taken from a human donor in good health. Sequenced material: CD4+ T cells from PBMCs, cultured in vitro. The CDR3 protein is CATQGGSTGELFF. The CDR3 nucleotides are TGTGCCACCCAGGGGGGCAGCACCGGGGAGCTGTTTTTT.